This T cell receptor beta chain emerged from a study of T cell repertoires in cytomegalovirus infection. This clonotype was counted at least ten times. MiXCR, applied by TCRdb to the reads, yields one record per CDR3 protein. Altogether approximately 500,000 distinct CDR3 sequences are present, 16% being singletons, with the ten largest covering under 30%. Per germline, CDR1 MNHEY and CDR2 SVGEGT. CDR3 size: 14 residues. The V end was cut by 2 bases, the J end by 5 bases, with 12 bases between. This receptor was obtained from a human donor in good health (CMV status not recorded). Some clones in this sample may be carry-over from other donors' samples. What was sequenced was CD8+ T cells from PBMCs. The rearrangement joins TRBV6-2 or TRBV6-3 to TRBJ1-1; D remains ambiguous. CDR3 in amino acids: CASSYLHAGTEAFF. CDR3 nucleotide sequence: TGTGCCAGCAGTTACCTTCACGCGGGGACTGAAGCTTTCTTT.